The 3 T cell receptor beta chains given below trace back to one sample, sequenced in a study of B cell selection in AIRE deficiency. The sorted conventional CD4 T cells were gated as CD4+CD127+. Repertoires were generated with immunoSEQ multiplex PCR, while TCRdb's copy carries only in-frame clones and drops some. The sample includes some 25,000 clones, 95% to 98% of them seen just once. The sample was CD4+CD127+ conventional T cells sorted from PBMCs. These receptors all come from a human donor in good health.

The chain carries TRBV27 and TRBJ2-5; D is possibly TRBD1 or TRBD2 (6 bases each). The V gene lost 3 bases and the J gene lost 5 bases, with 22 bases spanning the gap. Germline assignment: CDR1 MNHEY and CDR2 SMNVEV (reference sequence). The CDR3 length is 17 residues. The CDR3 DNA follows: TGTGCCAGCAGTTTCCCGGATAGGGGGGAGAGGGTTGAGACCCAGTACTTC. Its translation: CASSFPDRGERVETQYF.

The chain recombines TRBV9 with TRBJ1-5; D may be TRBD1 (5 bases). Per germline, CDR1 SGDLS and CDR2 YYNGEE. The CDR3 sequence is 15 residues long. The V gene lost 3 bases and the J gene lost 4 bases, with 14 bases spanning the gap. CDR3 residues: CASSAHRTQNQPQHF. The DNA for the CDR3 is TGTGCCAGCAGCGCCCACAGGACTCAGAATCAGCCCCAGCATTTT.

The chain uses TRBV19 and TRBJ1-1; D is uncertain. Trimming pared 5 bases from V and 3 bases from J, leaving 10 bases between. The germline V gene has CDR1 LNHDA and CDR2 SQIVND (reference sequence). The CDR3 extends over 13 amino acids. The CDR3 DNA follows: TGTGCCAGTAGTGTAACGAGGGACACTGAAGCTTTCTTT. It translates to CASSVTRDTEAFF.